The 29 T cell receptor beta chains in this list originate from one sample, sequenced in a study of blood T cell repertoires in COVID-19. Data came from immunoSEQ multiplex PCR; TCRdb stores just in-frame clones and leaves some out. This sample has tens of thousands of clones; more than 75% occur once, and the top ten carry under 8%. Sequenced: peripheral blood. Receptors were obtained from a human donor with active COVID-19. The donor label of this sample is uncertain.

This clone was recorded a few times. The chain couples TRBV10-3 to TRBJ1-1, with D uncertain. V dropped 6 bases and J dropped 8 bases, with 10 bases sitting between them. This CDR3 is 11 amino acids long. Germline CDR1 is ENHRY and CDR2 is SYGVKD. The DNA for the CDR3 is TGTGCCATCAGAAGTACGACAGAAGCTTTCTTT. Protein: CAIRSTTEAFF.

This chain links TRBV30 with TRBJ1-2; D uncertain. V was shortened by 0 bases and J by 3 bases, with 8 bases between the two germline ends. The CDR3 length is 13 residues. Germline V CDR1 and CDR2: GTSNPN, SVGIG (reference sequence). The CDR3 nucleotides read TGTGCCTGGAGTGTAGAGGCAGACTATGGCTACACCTTC. Translated, it gives CAWSVEADYGYTF.

V and J are TRBV27 and TRBJ1-2; D is unclear. The V end lost 5 bases, the J end lost 3 bases, and 10 bases lay between the germline ends. The length of the CDR3 is 13 residues. CDR1 is MNHEY, CDR2 SMNVEV, per germline (reference sequence). CDR3 nucleotides: TGTGCCAGCAGTAAGAGGGCGGACTATGGCTACACCTTC. Translated: CASSKRADYGYTF.

The chain joins TRBV6-2 or TRBV6-3 to TRBJ2-7; a possible D gene is TRBD2 (6 bases). CDR1 is MNHEY and CDR2 is SVGEGT in the germline V gene. CDR3 length equals 15 residues. Trimming pared 5 bases from V and 3 bases from J, leaving 17 bases between. The CDR3 nucleotides are TGTGCCAGCAGTCAGCCGCGACTAGGAATCTACGAGCAGTACTTC. This codes for CASSQPRLGIYEQYF.

As DNA, the CDR3 is TGTGCCACCAGTGATTCGACAGGAGGCTCCTACAATGAGCAGTTCTTC. It encodes CATSDSTGGSYNEQFF. The chain is built from TRBV24-1 and TRBJ2-1, with D possibly matching TRBD1 (6 bases). The ends were cut back, 2 bases at V and 0 bases at J, with 10 bases in the middle. There are 16 residues in the CDR3. The germline V gene has CDR1 KGHDR and CDR2 SFDVKD.

The V gene is TRBV28, the J gene TRBJ1-4; D remains unclear. Germline V gene lookup returns CDR1 MDHEN and CDR2 SYDVKM. The CDR3 sequence is 14 residues long. The V end was cut by 2 bases, the J end by 5 bases, with 9 bases between. CDR3 DNA: TGTGCCAGCAGTTTAACTGGTCCGAATGAAAAACTGTTTTTT. Amino acids: CASSLTGPNEKLFF. Filled out from reference TRBV28 and TRBJ1-4, the complete variable domain reads DVKVTQSSRYLVKRTGEKVFLECVQDMDHENMFWYRQDPGLGLRLIYFSYDVKMKEKGDIPEGYSVSREKKERFSLILESASTNQTSMYLCASSLTGPNEKLFFGSGTQLSVL.

This clone was found once. This chain uses TRBV10-2 with TRBJ1-5; no definite D call. CDR1 is WSHSY and CDR2 is SAAADI in the germline V gene. The CDR3 has 13 amino acids. Deletions cut 2 bases from V and 4 bases from J, with 6 bases between. The CDR3 sequence: CASSETENQPQHF. CDR3 DNA sequence: TGCGCCAGCAGTGAGACAGAGAATCAGCCCCAGCATTTT.

A few counts support this clone. CDR3 region: CASSLTGQGHFGYTF. CDR3 nucleotides: TGTGCCAGCAGCCTCACGGGACAGGGTCACTTTGGCTACACCTTC. V and J are TRBV3-1 (or the pseudogene TRBV3-2) and TRBJ1-2; 9 bases fit TRBD1. The V gene's germline CDR1 is LGHDT and CDR2 YNNKEL (reference sequence). The length of the CDR3 is 15 residues. The trim removed 4 bases at V and 7 bases at J, leaving 10 bases unmatched.

The CDR3 DNA sequence: TGTGCCAGCAGCCAAAGACACCCTAACTATGGCTACACCTTC. It is translated as CASSQRHPNYGYTF. This chain uses TRBV3-1 (or the pseudogene TRBV3-2) with TRBJ1-2, with unresolved D. V lost 2 bases and J 0 bases, leaving 7 bases between the germline ends. This CDR3 has 14 amino acids. The germline V gene has CDR1 LGHDT and CDR2 YNNKEL (reference sequence).

J is TRBJ1-6 and V is TRBV10-3; the match to TRBD1 covers 7 bases. CDR3 length equals 14 residues. CDR1 ENHRY and CDR2 SYGVKD come from the germline V gene. The V gene end was trimmed by 10 bases and the J gene end by 7 bases; junction bases not matched to a gene: 10. CDR3 sequence (DNA): TGTGCCACAGGACAGGTAACGGGGAATTCACCCCTCCACTTT. It codes for CATGQVTGNSPLHF.

This clone was detected once. The chain combines TRBV5-1 with TRBJ2-3, with TRBD2 matching 11 bases. The CDR3 has 16 amino acids. CDR1 SGHRS and CDR2 YFSETQ come from the germline V gene. V dropped 4 bases and J dropped 4; count of bases not matched to a gene: 8. DNA for the CDR3: TGCGCCAGCAGCCAGGAACTAGCGGGAGCTCCAGATACGCAGTATTTT. It encodes CASSQELAGAPDTQYF. Together with reference TRBV5-1 and TRBJ2-3, the CDR3 gives the full variable domain: KAGVTQTPRYLIKTRGQQVTLSCSPISGHRSVSWYQQTPGQGLQFLFEYFSETQRNKGNFPGRFSGRQFSNSRSEMNVSTLELGDSALYLCASSQELAGAPDTQYFGPGTRLTVL.

This sequence joins TRBV12-5 and TRBJ2-1; D is possibly TRBD1 (5 bases). The CDR3 totals 16 residues. Germline V gene data show CDR1 as LGHNT and CDR2 as FRNRAP. Trimming cost V 5 bases and J 0 bases, with 14 bases left between them. DNA for the CDR3: TGTGCTAGTGGTCCTTTACAGGAGAGCTCCTACAATGAGCAGTTCTTC. Translating gives CASGPLQESSYNEQFF.

The V gene is TRBV3-1 (or the pseudogene TRBV3-2), the J gene TRBJ2-1; TRBD2 might be the D (5 bases). The CDR3 has 15 residues. Germline V gene sequence: CDR1 LGHDT, CDR2 YNNKEL (reference sequence). Trimming left V 0 bases short and J 9 bases short, with 15 bases between. The CDR3 bases are TGTGCCAGCAGCCAAGAGATGGACTCGGAGAGTGAGCAGTTCTTC. It codes for CASSQEMDSESEQFF.

This clone was counted a single time. J is TRBJ1-6 and V is TRBV30, with D tentatively TRBD1 (6 bases). Deletions cut 4 bases from V and 8 bases from J, with 15 bases between. This CDR3 is 14 amino acids long. Germline assignment: CDR1 GTSNPN and CDR2 SVGIG (reference sequence). CDR3 in amino acids: CAWTVRGADSPLHF. The CDR3 DNA reads TGTGCCTGGACAGTCCGGGGGGCAGATTCACCCCTCCACTTT. Full variable domain (missing parts from reference TRBV30 and TRBJ1-6): SQTIHQWPATLVQPVGSPLSLECTVEGTSNPNLYWYRQAAGRGLQLLFYSVGIGQISSEVPQNLSASRPQDRQFILSSKKLLLSDSGFYLCAWTVRGADSPLHFGNGTRLTVT.

The chain employs TRBV5-1 and TRBJ1-4; 9 bases agree with TRBD1. Per germline, CDR1 SGHRS and CDR2 YFSETQ. This CDR3 is 15 amino acids long. Trimming removed 0 bases from V and 5 bases from J; junction bases left unmatched: 2. CDR3 in amino acids: CASSLAQGANEKLFF. In DNA, the CDR3 is TGCGCCAGCAGCTTGGCACAGGGGGCCAATGAAAAACTGTTTTTT.

The genes are TRBV11-2 and TRBJ2-7, with TRBD1 matching over 8 bases. The CDR3 length is 15 residues. Per the germline V gene, CDR1 is SGHAT and CDR2 is FQNNGV. The V segment lost 0 bases and the J segment 1 base; nucleotides outside the gene matches: 2. CDR3 sequence: CASSLETGGSYEQYF. The CDR3 DNA reads as TGTGCCAGCAGCTTAGAAACAGGGGGGTCCTACGAGCAGTACTTC.

The chain carries TRBV7-2 and TRBJ2-7, with D unclear. V lost 2 bases and J lost 4, with 9 bases in between. The CDR3 is 13 amino acids. Per germline, CDR1 SGHTA and CDR2 FQGNSA. The CDR3 DNA follows: TGTGCCAGCAGCTTATATACCGGGTACGAGCAGTACTTC. Translated: CASSLYTGYEQYF.

The chain is built from TRBV19 and TRBJ1-2, with D maybe TRBD1 (5 bases). The CDR3 covers 16 residues. The germline V gene has CDR1 LNHDA and CDR2 SQIVND (reference sequence). With 2 bases removed from V and 1 base from J, the gap between germline ends came to 14 bases. The CDR3 here is CASSILPGQINYGYTF. In nucleotides, the CDR3 is TGTGCCAGTAGTATATTACCTGGACAAATTAACTATGGCTACACCTTC.

This clone was seen just once. The V call is TRBV5-1, the J call TRBJ1-2, with D tentatively TRBD1 (5 bases). Trimming pared 0 bases from V and 6 bases from J, leaving 15 bases between. Germline loops: CDR1 SGHRS, CDR2 YFSETQ. The CDR3 covers 15 residues. As DNA, the CDR3 is TGCGCCAGCAGCTTGGCCGGGTTAGGGGAGGATGGCTACACCTTC. It codes for CASSLAGLGEDGYTF. The full variable domain, with the rest looked up from reference TRBV5-1 and TRBJ1-2, is KAGVTQTPRYLIKTRGQQVTLSCSPISGHRSVSWYQQTPGQGLQFLFEYFSETQRNKGNFPGRFSGRQFSNSRSEMNVSTLELGDSALYLCASSLAGLGEDGYTFGSGTRLTVV.

V and J are TRBV10-3 and TRBJ2-2; 14 bases map to TRBD2. This CDR3 is built from 16 residues. J lost 3 bases, V lost 6 bases, and 3 bases had no gene match. Per germline, CDR1 ENHRY and CDR2 SYGVKD. This chain's CDR3 is CAIRATSGRDTGELFF. CDR3 bases: TGTGCCATCAGAGCGACTAGCGGGAGGGACACCGGGGAGCTGTTTTTT.

This chain joins TRBV9 and TRBJ2-2; TRBD1 aligns across 7 bases. The CDR3 runs to 15 residues. CDR1 SGDLS and CDR2 YYNGEE come from the germline V gene. V shed 3 bases, J shed 4 bases, and the junction held 6 bases outside the gene matches. The CDR3 nucleotides are TGTGCCAGCAGCGCCGGGGCAGGGGGCACCGGGGAGCTGTTTTTT. As protein: CASSAGAGGTGELFF.

The count of this clone is one. V gene TRBV18 combines with J gene TRBJ2-7; 8 bases are a match to TRBD1. Per the germline V gene, CDR1 is KGHSH and CDR2 is LQKENI. V gave up 5 bases and J gave up 0 bases; unmatched junction bases: 6. CDR3 length equals 15 residues. CDR3 bases: TGTGCCAGCTCAGAACGGACAGGGCGCTCCTACGAGCAGTACTTC. Amino acids: CASSERTGRSYEQYF.

V gene TRBV5-1 combines with J gene TRBJ1-2; TRBD1 is a possible D gene (5 bases). CDR3 length equals 15 residues. Trimming removed 5 bases at V and 0 bases at J, with 14 bases between. Germline CDR1 and CDR2: SGHRS and YFSETQ. The CDR3 is CASRDMVGSNYGYTF. The CDR3 DNA reads TGCGCCAGCAGGGACATGGTAGGCTCTAACTATGGCTACACCTTC.

The chain is built from TRBV14 and TRBJ1-4; D remains ambiguous. Germline V gene sequence: CDR1 SGHDN, CDR2 FVKESK. The CDR3 is 15 residues long. Trimming pared 2 bases from V and 3 bases from J, leaving 10 bases between. The CDR3 loop is CASSQRGKANEKLFF. In DNA form, the CDR3 reads TGTGCCAGCAGCCAACGAGGGAAGGCTAATGAAAAACTGTTTTTT.

This chain connects TRBV29-1 to TRBJ1-2; TRBD1 matches at 9 bases. The CDR3 length is 12 residues. Germline CDR1 reads SQVTM; CDR2 reads ANQGSEA. The trim removed 6 bases at V and 10 bases at J, leaving 9 bases unmatched. The DNA for the CDR3 is TGCAGCGTGTTTACAGGGGGCCTACACTACACCTTC. It encodes CSVFTGGLHYTF.

The chain joins TRBV5-1 to TRBJ2-7, with D unclear. This CDR3 region has 12 residues. The ends were cut back, 7 bases at V and 3 bases at J, with 11 bases in the middle. CDR1 and CDR2 from the germline V gene are SGHRS and YFSETQ. CDR3 DNA: TGCGCCAGCGGAAACGCGGACTACGAGCAGTACTTC. Its protein is CASGNADYEQYF.

CDR3 in DNA: TGTGCCAGCAGCCCCGGGAGGCGGACCGGGGAGCTGTTTTTT. It yields the protein CASSPGRRTGELFF. The chain has TRBV7-3 and TRBJ2-2; 7 bases are shared with TRBD2. This CDR3 is 14 amino acids long. Germline lookup yields CDR1 SGHTA and CDR2 FQGTGA. V shed 5 bases, J shed 5 bases, and the junction held 5 bases outside the gene matches.

This clone was picked up one time. V is TRBV19 and J is TRBJ1-4; 7 positions agree with TRBD1. Germline CDR1 is LNHDA and CDR2 is SQIVND (reference sequence). The CDR3 covers 13 residues. V lost 6 bases, J lost 8 bases, and 6 bases stayed unmatched. The CDR3 is CASRRDSPEKLFF. The CDR3 DNA reads as TGTGCCAGTAGGAGGGACAGCCCCGAAAAACTGTTTTTT.

The chain employs TRBV7-6 and TRBJ1-6, with 10 bases lining up with TRBD1. The junction had 11 bases not matched to a gene; V was cut back by 6 bases and J by 9 bases. The CDR3 contains 16 residues. Germline CDR1 and CDR2: SGHVS and FNYEAQ. This CDR3 is CASSSLPGDRGSPLHF. For the CDR3, the DNA is TGTGCCAGCAGTTCCCTTCCGGGGGACAGGGGTTCACCCCTCCACTTT.